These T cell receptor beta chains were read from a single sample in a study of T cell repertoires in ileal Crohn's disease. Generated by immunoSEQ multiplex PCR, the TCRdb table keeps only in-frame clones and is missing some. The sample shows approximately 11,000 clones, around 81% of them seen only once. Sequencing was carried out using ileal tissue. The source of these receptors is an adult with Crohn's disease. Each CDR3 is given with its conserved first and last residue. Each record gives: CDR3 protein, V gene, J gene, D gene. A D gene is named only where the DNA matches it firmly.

CASSSPAGTQQETQYF	TRBV5-1	TRBJ2-5	NA
CASSDGHDLAVYEQYF	TRBV25-1	TRBJ2-7	NA
CASSPRQGGMGEKLFF	TRBV4-2	TRBJ1-4	TRBD1
CASSLPDGGSNQPQHF	TRBV5-4	TRBJ1-5	NA
CASSLRTGGDEQYF	TRBV5-1	TRBJ2-7	TRBD1
CASSLSGQTTDTQYF	TRBV11-3	TRBJ2-3	NA
CASRTGTGRSPLHF	TRBV2	TRBJ1-6	TRBD1
CASSPHYEQYF	TRBV7-8	NA	NA
CASSLSTGGIYGYTF	TRBV7-9	TRBJ1-2	TRBD1
CASSSYTGRQETQYF	TRBV7-8	TRBJ2-5	NA